Presented here are 6 T cell receptor beta chains from one specimen sequenced in a study of T cell changes during pregnancy in multiple sclerosis. Sequenced by immunoSEQ multiplex PCR; TCRdb stores in-frame clones only, minus some. The sample contains 75,000 to 80,000 clones, 93% of which appear only once. Sample: peripheral blood, taken after pregnancy. The receptors come from a female donor in good health, enrolled as a control in a pregnancy study.

The chain carries TRBV5-4 and TRBJ2-7; 10 nucleotides match TRBD1. This CDR3 comprises 14 residues. The V and J ends lost 4 bases and 6 bases, in that order; junction bases with no gene match: 7. Germline V gene sequence: CDR1 SGHNT, CDR2 YYREEE (reference sequence). The CDR3 here is CASSHTGQGPEQYF. As DNA, the CDR3 is TGTGCCAGCAGCCACACGGGACAGGGGCCCGAGCAGTACTTC.

A few counts support this clone. The CDR3 sequence: CASISQGAYGDGYTF. The DNA of the CDR3 is TGTGCCAGCATCAGCCAGGGGGCGTATGGGGATGGCTACACCTTC. This chain joins TRBV21-1 and TRBJ1-2; TRBD1 was called by the table and not checked on the DNA. TRBV21-1 is tagged as a pseudogene. The length of the CDR3 is 15 residues.

The chain carries TRBV5-4 and TRBJ2-3, with 8 bases matching TRBD2. V was pared by 5 bases and J by 4 bases, with 15 bases of the junction left unmatched. Per the germline V gene, CDR1 is SGHNT and CDR2 is YYREEE (reference sequence). The CDR3 runs to 17 residues. CDR3: CASRSSGTLRSADTQYF. The CDR3 nucleotides read TGTGCCAGCAGAAGTAGCGGGACCCTTCGGTCCGCAGATACGCAGTATTTT.

The chain carries TRBV11-3 and TRBJ2-3; TRBD2 might be the D (6 bases). This CDR3 is 12 amino acids long. The V end lost 9 bases, the J end lost 0 bases, and 7 bases lay between the germline ends. The germline CDR1 and CDR2 sequences are SGHNT and YENEEA. This CDR3 reads CARDYSTDTQYF. CDR3 in DNA: TGTGCCAGGGACTATAGCACAGATACGCAGTATTTT.

This clone was seen a few times. The chain carries TRBV5-1 and TRBJ1-1; D unclear. V was shortened by 2 bases and J by 0 bases, with 5 bases between the two germline ends. Germline V gene lookup returns CDR1 SGHRS and CDR2 YFSETQ. The CDR3 spans 13 residues. In DNA, the CDR3 is TGCGCCAGCAGCTTAACGGTGAACACTGAAGCTTTCTTT. This sequence encodes CASSLTVNTEAFF.

This clone has just a few counts. In DNA form, the CDR3 reads TGCGCCAGCAGCCAAGAAAACAGTCTGGAGCAGTACTTC. Amino acids: CASSQENSLEQYF. The chain combines TRBV4-3 with TRBJ2-7; D gene uncertain. Germline values: CDR1 LGHNA, CDR2 YSLEER. The CDR3 length is 13 residues. The germline V and J ends were trimmed by 0 bases and 7 bases, with 10 bases remaining between them.